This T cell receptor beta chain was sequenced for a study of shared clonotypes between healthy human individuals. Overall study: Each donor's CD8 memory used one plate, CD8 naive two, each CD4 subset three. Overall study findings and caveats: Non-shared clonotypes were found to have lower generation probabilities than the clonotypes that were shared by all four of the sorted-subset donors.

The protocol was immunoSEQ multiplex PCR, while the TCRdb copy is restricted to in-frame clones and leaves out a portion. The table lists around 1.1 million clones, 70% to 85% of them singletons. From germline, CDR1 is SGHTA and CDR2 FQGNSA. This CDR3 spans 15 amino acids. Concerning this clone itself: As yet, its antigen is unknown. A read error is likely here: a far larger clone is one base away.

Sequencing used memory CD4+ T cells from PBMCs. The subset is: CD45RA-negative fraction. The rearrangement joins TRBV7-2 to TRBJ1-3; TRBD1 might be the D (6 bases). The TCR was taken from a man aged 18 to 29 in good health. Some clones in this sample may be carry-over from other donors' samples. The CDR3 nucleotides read TGTGCCAGCAGTCGCGGACAGACCCCTGGAGACACCATATATTTT. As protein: CASSRGQTPGDTIYF.